The TCR beta chain under discussion was sequenced for a study of CD8 T cells in Susac syndrome. A quantity of roughly 0.5 to 1 ug RNA underwent reverse transcription using random hexamers. Multiplex immunoSEQ PCR targeted 54 Vbeta and 13 Jbeta TCR beta segments. Using its own MiXCR run on the immunoSEQ multiplex PCR reads, TCRdb lists one record per CDR3 protein. Altogether 350,000 to 550,000 distinct CDR3 sequences are present, more than 70% being singletons, with the ten largest covering about 0.1%. V was shortened by 5 bases and J by 5 bases, with 19 bases between the two germline ends. Germline CDR1 SGHTA, CDR2 FQGTGA. The CDR3 loop spans 15 amino acids.

The chain uses TRBV7-3 and TRBJ2-7, with D hard to call. The sample comprised CD8+ T cells from PBMCs. The receptor's source is a human donor with multiple sclerosis. The CDR3 nucleotides are TGTGCCAGCAGCCAGTATGGTGACTTTACAGACGAGCAGTACTTC. Amino acid sequence: CASSQYGDFTDEQYF.